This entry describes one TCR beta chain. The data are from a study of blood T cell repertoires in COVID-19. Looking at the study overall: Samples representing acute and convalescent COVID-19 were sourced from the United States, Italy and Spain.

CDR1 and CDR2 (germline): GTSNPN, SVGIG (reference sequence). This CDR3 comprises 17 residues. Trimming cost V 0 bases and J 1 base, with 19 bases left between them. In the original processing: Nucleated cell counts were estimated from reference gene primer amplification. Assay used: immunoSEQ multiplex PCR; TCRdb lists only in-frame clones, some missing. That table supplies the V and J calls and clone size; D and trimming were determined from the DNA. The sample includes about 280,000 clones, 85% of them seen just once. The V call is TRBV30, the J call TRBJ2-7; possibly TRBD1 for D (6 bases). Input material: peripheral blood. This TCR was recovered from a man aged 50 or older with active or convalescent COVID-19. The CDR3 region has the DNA TGTGCCTGGAGTGTACTATTTGGTGAGGGGGTATCCTACGAGCAGTACTTC. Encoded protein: CAWSVLFGEGVSYEQYF.